Listed below are T cell receptor beta chains from one sample, sequenced in a study of blood T cell repertoires in COVID-19. Measured with immunoSEQ multiplex PCR; TCRdb has only the in-frame clones, and not every one. The data show some 530,000 clones, approximately 85% seen once. What was sequenced was peripheral blood. The source is a human donor in a cohort sampled during active COVID-19. The CDR3 runs from the conserved cysteine through the conserved F or W. The D gene is left open where the match is weak. Clone size is given for some rows only: seen once, a few or many times, or a class if the clone is expanded.

J gene: TRBJ2-3
clone size: few
D gene: TRBD2
V gene: TRBV7-2
CDR3 protein: CASSLEGGRPDTQYF
CDR3 DNA: TGTGCCAGCAGCTTAGAAGGCGGGAGACCAGATACGCAGTATTTT

J gene: TRBJ1-3
clone size: NA
D gene: NA
V gene: TRBV11-1
CDR3 protein: CASSPGLISGNTIYF
CDR3 DNA: TGTGCCAGCAGCCCCGGACTGATCTCTGGAAACACCATATATTTT

J gene: TRBJ2-3
clone size: NA
D gene: NA
V gene: TRBV19
CDR3 protein: CASSIDAGSQDTQYF
CDR3 DNA: TGTGCCAGTAGTATCGATGCGGGATCCCAAGATACGCAGTATTTT

J gene: TRBJ1-4
clone size: NA
D gene: TRBD1
V gene: TRBV28
CDR3 protein: CASSLTGTGPIRLFF
CDR3 DNA: TGTGCCAGCAGCCTTACCGGGACAGGTCCGATTCGACTGTTTTTT

J gene: TRBJ2-1
clone size: NA
D gene: TRBD2
V gene: TRBV9
CDR3 protein: CASSPRLAEYNEQFF
CDR3 DNA: TGTGCCAGCAGCCCCCGGCTAGCGGAATACAATGAGCAGTTCTTC

J gene: TRBJ2-1
clone size: NA
D gene: NA
V gene: TRBV19
CDR3 protein: CASSTPGSSYNEQFF
CDR3 DNA: TGTGCCAGTAGTACCCCGGGTAGCTCCTACAATGAGCAGTTCTTC

J gene: TRBJ2-7
clone size: NA
D gene: TRBD2
V gene: TRBV9
CDR3 protein: CASSPRLAGGYEQYF
CDR3 DNA: TGTGCCAGCAGCCCTAGACTAGCGGGAGGCTACGAGCAGTACTTC

J gene: TRBJ1-5
clone size: few
D gene: NA
V gene: TRBV6-6
CDR3 protein: CASSPGTQSNNQPQHF
CDR3 DNA: TGTGCCAGCAGTCCCGGGACACAAAGTAACAATCAGCCCCAGCATTTT

J gene: TRBJ1-2
clone size: NA
D gene: TRBD1
V gene: TRBV5-1
CDR3 protein: CASSLGTGALNYGYTF
CDR3 DNA: TGCGCCAGCAGCTTAGGGACAGGCGCTCTTAACTATGGCTACACCTTC

J gene: TRBJ2-3
clone size: few
D gene: TRBD2
V gene: TRBV3-1/TRBV3-2
CDR3 protein: CASSPPSGGTDTQYF
CDR3 DNA: TGTGCCAGCAGCCCCCCCAGCGGGGGGACAGATACGCAGTATTTT

J gene: TRBJ2-4
clone size: NA
D gene: TRBD1
V gene: TRBV5-1
CDR3 protein: CASSLGTGDVKNIQYF
CDR3 DNA: TGCGCCAGCAGCTTGGGGACAGGGGATGTCAAAAACATTCAGTACTTC

J gene: TRBJ2-1
clone size: NA
D gene: TRBD1
V gene: TRBV4-2
CDR3 protein: CASSQARDRTFF
CDR3 DNA: TGTGCCAGCAGCCAAGCGCGGGACAGGACGTTCTTC

J gene: TRBJ2-1
clone size: NA
D gene: NA
V gene: TRBV27
CDR3 protein: CASSFYWTNYNEQFF
CDR3 DNA: TGTGCCAGCAGTTTTTACTGGACAAACTACAATGAGCAGTTCTTC

J gene: TRBJ1-2
clone size: NA
D gene: TRBD1
V gene: TRBV12-3/TRBV12-4
CDR3 protein: CASSATGRGYTF
CDR3 DNA: TGTGCCAGCAGTGCGACAGGGAGAGGCTACACCTTC

J gene: TRBJ2-2
clone size: few
D gene: TRBD2
V gene: TRBV27
CDR3 protein: CASSWGSGNPSNTGELFF
CDR3 DNA: TGTGCCAGCAGTTGGGGTAGCGGGAATCCGTCGAACACCGGGGAGCTGTTTTTT

J gene: TRBJ2-7
clone size: NA
D gene: TRBD1
V gene: TRBV4-1
CDR3 protein: CASSQVGGAYYEQYF
CDR3 DNA: TGCGCCAGCAGCCAAGTAGGGGGCGCTTATTACGAGCAGTACTTC

J gene: TRBJ2-3
clone size: NA
D gene: NA
V gene: TRBV7-2
CDR3 protein: CASSRGSAITDTQYF
CDR3 DNA: TGTGCCAGCAGCAGGGGGTCGGCCATCACAGATACGCAGTATTTT

J gene: TRBJ2-2
clone size: NA
D gene: TRBD2
V gene: TRBV5-1
CDR3 protein: CASSFSLAGRGGELFF
CDR3 DNA: TGCGCCAGCAGCTTCTCACTAGCGGGACGAGGCGGGGAGCTGTTTTTT

J gene: TRBJ2-1
clone size: NA
D gene: TRBD1
V gene: TRBV11-2
CDR3 protein: CASSSGTDNNEQFF
CDR3 DNA: TGTGCCAGCAGCTCCGGGACAGACAACAATGAGCAGTTCTTC

J gene: TRBJ2-3
clone size: few
D gene: NA
V gene: TRBV7-7
CDR3 protein: CASSLEGGTDTQYF
CDR3 DNA: TGTGCTAGCAGTTTAGAGGGGGGCACAGATACGCAGTATTTT

J gene: TRBJ2-1
clone size: NA
D gene: NA
V gene: TRBV3-1/TRBV3-2
CDR3 protein: CASSQHGAGNEQFF
CDR3 DNA: TGTGCCAGCAGCCAACATGGGGCTGGCAATGAGCAGTTCTTC

J gene: TRBJ2-2
clone size: NA
D gene: NA
V gene: TRBV6-6
CDR3 protein: CASSVATGELFF
CDR3 DNA: TGTGCCAGCAGTGTAGCCACCGGGGAGCTGTTTTTT

J gene: TRBJ1-5
clone size: NA
D gene: NA
V gene: TRBV29-1
CDR3 protein: CSVTEGSRDNQPQHF
CDR3 DNA: TGCAGCGTCACGGAGGGGAGTAGGGACAATCAGCCCCAGCATTTT

J gene: TRBJ2-3
clone size: NA
D gene: NA
V gene: TRBV9
CDR3 protein: CASSPREQGRSTDTQYF
CDR3 DNA: TGTGCCAGCAGCCCTAGGGAACAGGGACGTAGCACAGATACGCAGTATTTT

J gene: TRBJ2-2
clone size: NA
D gene: TRBD1
V gene: TRBV19
CDR3 protein: CATDRAAGELFF
CDR3 DNA: TGTGCCACGGACAGGGCGGCCGGGGAGCTGTTTTTT

J gene: TRBJ1-1
clone size: NA
D gene: TRBD1
V gene: TRBV18
CDR3 protein: CASSPPGTGGAFF
CDR3 DNA: TGTGCCAGCTCACCACCTGGGACAGGTGGGGCTTTCTTT

J gene: TRBJ2-7
clone size: NA
D gene: TRBD2
V gene: TRBV19
CDR3 protein: CASRPSGSLLNPYEQYF
CDR3 DNA: TGTGCCAGTAGGCCTAGCGGGAGCCTGCTAAATCCCTACGAGCAGTACTTC

J gene: TRBJ2-2
clone size: NA
D gene: TRBD1
V gene: TRBV5-3
CDR3 protein: CAGQGNTGELFF
CDR3 DNA: TGTGCCGGACAGGGGAACACCGGGGAGCTGTTTTTT

J gene: TRBJ2-5
clone size: once
D gene: NA
V gene: TRBV2
CDR3 protein: CASSEAWIQSEETQYF
CDR3 DNA: TGTGCCAGCAGTGAAGCTTGGATACAGTCCGAAGAGACCCAGTACTTC

J gene: TRBJ2-1
clone size: once
D gene: TRBD2
V gene: TRBV19
CDR3 protein: CASIQGSGRAGEQFF
CDR3 DNA: TGTGCCAGTATCCAGGGAAGCGGGAGGGCCGGTGAGCAGTTCTTC

J gene: TRBJ1-2
clone size: few
D gene: TRBD1
V gene: TRBV15
CDR3 protein: CATSRETQGDGYTF
CDR3 DNA: TGTGCCACCAGCAGAGAGACCCAGGGGGATGGCTACACCTTC

J gene: TRBJ1-6
clone size: NA
D gene: NA
V gene: TRBV3-1/TRBV3-2
CDR3 protein: CASSPMGLGKGSPLHF
CDR3 DNA: TGTGCCAGCAGCCCTATGGGCCTTGGTAAAGGTTCACCCCTCCACTTT

J gene: TRBJ1-1
clone size: NA
D gene: TRBD1
V gene: TRBV5-5
CDR3 protein: CASSLDSDRTLTEAFF
CDR3 DNA: TGTGCCAGCAGCTTGGACTCGGACAGGACCCTCACTGAAGCTTTCTTT

J gene: TRBJ1-1
clone size: few
D gene: TRBD1
V gene: TRBV19
CDR3 protein: CASSEGGVPNTEAFF
CDR3 DNA: TGTGCCAGTAGCGAAGGGGGCGTCCCGAACACTGAAGCTTTCTTT

J gene: TRBJ2-3
clone size: NA
D gene: TRBD2
V gene: TRBV7-3
CDR3 protein: CASSATLAGGRDTQYF
CDR3 DNA: TGTGCCAGCAGCGCTACACTAGCGGGAGGGAGAGATACGCAGTATTTT

J gene: TRBJ2-1
clone size: NA
D gene: NA
V gene: TRBV7-2
CDR3 protein: CASRFGGVDEQFF
CDR3 DNA: TGTGCCAGCCGCTTTGGAGGGGTCGATGAGCAGTTCTTC

J gene: TRBJ1-5
clone size: NA
D gene: NA
V gene: TRBV5-1
CDR3 protein: CASSLDSYSNQPQHF
CDR3 DNA: TGCGCCAGCAGCTTAGACTCTTATAGCAATCAGCCCCAGCATTTT

J gene: TRBJ2-7
clone size: NA
D gene: TRBD2
V gene: TRBV30
CDR3 protein: CAWSPGSGLEW
CDR3 DNA: TGTGCCTGGAGTCCGGGTAGCGGGCTTGAGTGG

J gene: TRBJ2-2
clone size: NA
D gene: NA
V gene: TRBV7-7
CDR3 protein: CASSKGQRNTGELFF
CDR3 DNA: TGTGCTAGCAGCAAAGGACAGAGAAACACCGGGGAGCTGTTTTTT

J gene: TRBJ2-7
clone size: NA
D gene: NA
V gene: TRBV6-5
CDR3 protein: CASSPPDRGGQYF
CDR3 DNA: TGTGCCAGCAGTCCCCCCGACAGAGGGGGGCAGTACTTC

J gene: TRBJ1-5
clone size: NA
D gene: NA
V gene: TRBV19
CDR3 protein: CASSAQVNSNQPQHF
CDR3 DNA: TGTGCCAGTAGTGCTCAGGTCAATAGCAATCAGCCCCAGCATTTT

J gene: TRBJ1-1
clone size: NA
D gene: NA
V gene: TRBV6-5
CDR3 protein: CASRKEGGMNTEAFF
CDR3 DNA: TGTGCCAGCAGAAAGGAGGGAGGGATGAACACTGAAGCTTTCTTT

J gene: TRBJ2-1
clone size: NA
D gene: TRBD2
V gene: TRBV19
CDR3 protein: CASSIGGRGYNEQFF
CDR3 DNA: TGTGCCAGTAGTATAGGCGGGAGGGGTTACAATGAGCAGTTCTTC

J gene: TRBJ2-2
clone size: NA
D gene: TRBD2
V gene: TRBV6-5
CDR3 protein: CASSPLAGGTGELFF
CDR3 DNA: TGTGCCAGCAGTCCCCTAGCGGGGGGCACCGGGGAGCTGTTTTTT

J gene: TRBJ1-1
clone size: once
D gene: TRBD1
V gene: TRBV30
CDR3 protein: CAWSLYRGWNTEAFF
CDR3 DNA: TGTGCCTGGAGTCTCTACAGGGGGTGGAACACTGAAGCTTTCTTT

J gene: TRBJ2-5
clone size: NA
D gene: NA
V gene: TRBV5-1
CDR3 protein: CASNRGAIQETQYF
CDR3 DNA: TGCGCCAGCAACCGGGGGGCGATTCAAGAGACCCAGTACTTC

J gene: TRBJ2-1
clone size: NA
D gene: TRBD2
V gene: TRBV15
CDR3 protein: CATTSPGTSVYNEQFF
CDR3 DNA: TGTGCCACCACATCTCCGGGGACTAGCGTTTACAATGAGCAGTTCTTC

J gene: TRBJ2-2
clone size: NA
D gene: NA
V gene: TRBV27
CDR3 protein: CASNWRGNTGELFF
CDR3 DNA: TGTGCCAGCAACTGGAGGGGAAACACCGGGGAGCTGTTTTTT

J gene: TRBJ1-1
clone size: once
D gene: TRBD1
V gene: TRBV5-1
CDR3 protein: CASSFTLTGVIAEAFF
CDR3 DNA: TGCGCCAGCAGCTTCACTTTGACAGGGGTTATTGCTGAAGCTTTCTTT

J gene: TRBJ2-2
clone size: NA
D gene: NA
V gene: TRBV3-1/TRBV3-2
CDR3 protein: CASSQVYRGGHRKELFF
CDR3 DNA: TGTGCCAGCAGCCAAGTCTACAGGGGGGGTCACCGAAAGGAGCTGTTTTTT

J gene: TRBJ1-4
clone size: NA
D gene: NA
V gene: TRBV5-1
CDR3 protein: CASSLDRGGEKLFF
CDR3 DNA: TGCGCCAGCAGCTTGGACCGAGGAGGGGAAAAACTGTTTTTT

J gene: TRBJ2-5
clone size: NA
D gene: NA
V gene: TRBV28
CDR3 protein: CASSLGGHYQETQYF
CDR3 DNA: TGTGCCAGCAGTTTAGGTGGACATTACCAAGAGACCCAGTACTTC

J gene: TRBJ1-2
clone size: NA
D gene: TRBD1
V gene: TRBV19
CDR3 protein: CASSAQGAISGYTF
CDR3 DNA: TGTGCCAGTAGCGCACAGGGGGCTATTTCTGGCTACACCTTC

J gene: TRBJ1-1
clone size: NA
D gene: NA
V gene: TRBV19
CDR3 protein: CASSIRDMDTEAFF
CDR3 DNA: TGTGCCAGTAGTATCAGGGACATGGACACTGAAGCTTTCTTT

J gene: TRBJ2-3
clone size: NA
D gene: NA
V gene: TRBV7-3
CDR3 protein: CASSLNPGVGTDTQYF
CDR3 DNA: TGTGCCAGCAGCTTAAATCCGGGAGTGGGCACAGATACGCAGTATTTT

J gene: TRBJ1-2
clone size: NA
D gene: TRBD1
V gene: TRBV9
CDR3 protein: CASSVEDRGQDGYTF
CDR3 DNA: TGTGCCAGCAGCGTAGAGGACAGGGGGCAGGATGGCTACACCTTC

J gene: TRBJ2-2
clone size: NA
D gene: TRBD1
V gene: TRBV7-8
CDR3 protein: CASSLRSRGLQAGELFF
CDR3 DNA: TGTGCCAGCAGCTTACGGAGCAGGGGGTTACAGGCCGGGGAGCTGTTTTTT

J gene: TRBJ2-1
clone size: NA
D gene: NA
V gene: TRBV7-3
CDR3 protein: CASSLLQGTNEQFF
CDR3 DNA: TGTGCCAGCAGCTTACTTCAGGGCACGAATGAGCAGTTCTTC